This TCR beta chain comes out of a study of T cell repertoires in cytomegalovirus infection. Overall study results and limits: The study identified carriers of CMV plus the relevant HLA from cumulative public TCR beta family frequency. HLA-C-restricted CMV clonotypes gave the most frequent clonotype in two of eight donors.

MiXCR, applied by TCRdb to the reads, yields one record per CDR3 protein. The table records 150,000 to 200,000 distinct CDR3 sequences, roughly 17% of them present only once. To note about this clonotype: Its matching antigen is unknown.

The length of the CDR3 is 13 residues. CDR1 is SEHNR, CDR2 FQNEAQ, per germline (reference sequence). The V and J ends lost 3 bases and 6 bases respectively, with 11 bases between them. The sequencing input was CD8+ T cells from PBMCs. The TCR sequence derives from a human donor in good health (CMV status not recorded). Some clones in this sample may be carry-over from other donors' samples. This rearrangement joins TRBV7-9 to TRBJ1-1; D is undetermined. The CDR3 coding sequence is TGTGCCAGCAGCTTGGATCCTAAAGCTGAAGCTTTCTTT. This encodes CASSLDPKAEAFF.